These 27 T cell receptor beta chains share one sample of origin, sequenced in a study of T cell repertoires in cytomegalovirus infection. TCRdb called the reads again in MiXCR, with one record for every CDR3 protein. Here the sample spans about 260,000 distinct CDR3 sequences, roughly 15% being singletons. Sequencing was carried out using PBMCs. The receptor set was obtained from a human donor in good health (CMV status not recorded). Some clones in this sample may be carry-over from other donors' samples.

This clonotype came up a few times. The chain carries TRBV28 and TRBJ2-2; TRBD2 matches 10 bases. Germline CDR1 MDHEN, CDR2 SYDVKM. The CDR3 extends over 15 amino acids. V was pared by 8 bases and J by 5 bases, with 8 bases of the junction left unmatched. The CDR3 nucleotides are TGTGCCAGCCGGGGGACTAGCGAACATACCGGGGAGCTGTTTTTT. Its protein product is CASRGTSEHTGELFF.

This clonotype was seen a handful of times. In nucleotides, the CDR3 is TGTGCCAGCAGTTCGTCCGGGACAGGGTCAGGTGAGGGAAGACAGCCCCAGCATTTT. This codes for CASSSSGTGSGEGRQPQHF. This chain connects TRBV6-6 to TRBJ1-5, with 9 bases aligning to TRBD1. Germline-derived CDR1 and CDR2 are MNHNY and SVGAGI (reference sequence). The length of the CDR3 is 19 residues. V lost 4 bases to trimming and J lost 7 bases; unmatched junction nucleotides: 20.

A note on this clonotype: A much larger clone differs by one base, so this may be a read error. The chain couples TRBV28 to TRBJ2-5, with D perhaps given as TRBD1 or TRBD2 (5 bases each). Deletions cut 3 bases from V and 2 bases from J, with 13 bases between. The germline V gene has CDR1 MDHEN and CDR2 SYDVKM. The CDR3 extends over 15 amino acids. The CDR3 DNA is TGTGCCAGCAGTTTTGAGGGGCCAAGGCAAGAGACCCAGTACTTC. Protein sequence: CASSFEGPRQETQYF.

This clonotype was observed a handful of times. This sequence joins TRBV14 and TRBJ2-1, with no clear D. V lost 6 bases, J lost 6 bases, and 12 bases lay in between. The CDR3 is made up of 13 amino acids. Looked up from germline, CDR1 is SGHDN and CDR2 is FVKESK. The CDR3 protein is CASRPWTVNEQFF. The CDR3 bases are TGTGCCAGCAGACCCTGGACGGTCAATGAGCAGTTCTTC. The full variable domain, completed using reference TRBV14 and TRBJ2-1, is EAGVTQFPSHSVIEKGQTVTLRCDPISGHDNLYWYRRVMGKEIKFLLHFVKESKQDESGMPNNRFLAERTGGTYSTLKVQPAELEDSGVYFCASRPWTVNEQFFGPGTRLTVL.

This clonotype was picked up a small number of times. The chain carries TRBV14 and TRBJ2-6; a weak D match, TRBD2 (6 bases). Germline CDR1 SGHDN, CDR2 FVKESK. This CDR3 is built from 16 residues. V lost 5 bases to trimming and J lost 2 bases, with 13 bases between them. In nucleotides, the CDR3 is TGTGCCAGCAGCAACGGGGGTCGAACTGGGGCCAACGTCCTGACTTTC. This encodes CASSNGGRTGANVLTF.

In its sample, this clonotype was seen many times. The genes are TRBV7-2 and TRBJ2-2; D not certain. Germline V gene sequence: CDR1 SGHTA, CDR2 FQGNSA. This CDR3 contains 15 residues. V was shortened by 1 base and J by 1 base, with 7 bases between the two germline ends. CDR3: CASSLGMGNTGELFF. DNA for the CDR3: TGTGCCAGCAGCTTAGGGATGGGGAACACCGGGGAGCTGTTTTTT.

This clonotype was observed many times. This chain's CDR3 is CSVYRDQETQYF. The CDR3, as DNA: TGCAGCGTTTACAGGGATCAAGAGACCCAGTACTTC. The chain recombines TRBV29-1 with TRBJ2-5; D is perhaps TRBD1 (6 bases). From germline, CDR1 is SQVTM and CDR2 ANQGSEA. V gave up 5 bases and J gave up 2 bases, with 9 bases separating them. The CDR3 has 12 residues.

This clonotype was counted at least ten times. The chain has TRBV28 and TRBJ1-5, with a tentative D call TRBD1 (6 bases). The germline gives CDR1 MDHEN, CDR2 SYDVKM. V was shortened by 3 bases and J by 3 bases, with 12 bases between the two germline ends. The CDR3 totals 15 residues. CDR3 nucleotides: TGTGCCAGCAGTTTGGGTCAGGGGTTCAATCAGCCCCAGCATTTT. It is translated as CASSLGQGFNQPQHF.

In this sample, this clonotype turned up many times. The junction differs from germline at one of its ends, possibly a read error. This sequence joins TRBV14 and TRBJ1-2; D remains unclear. The CDR3 consists of 14 residues. Germline CDR1 reads SGHDN; CDR2 reads FVKESK. The CDR3 here is CASSKEGMLSGYTF. DNA of the CDR3: TGTGCCAGCAGCAAAGAAGGGATGTTAAGTGGCTACACCTTC.

The table lists this clonotype with many counts. CDR3 in amino acids: CASTLGGTQRNQPQHF. The CDR3 region has the DNA TGTGCCAGCACCCTGGGTGGGACACAACGCAATCAGCCCCAGCATTTT. This chain links TRBV28 with TRBJ1-5; maybe TRBD1 (6 bases). The germline V gene encodes CDR1 MDHEN and CDR2 SYDVKM. This CDR3 is 16 amino acids long. The V end was cut by 7 bases, the J end by 2 bases, with 18 bases between.

This rearrangement joins TRBV20-1 to TRBJ1-2, with 7 bases matching TRBD1. Trimming at V came to 3 bases and at J to 10 bases, leaving 11 bases not matched to a gene. Germline CDR1 is DFQATT and CDR2 is SNEGSKA (reference sequence). The CDR3 runs to 13 residues. CDR3 amino acids: CSASDAQGVAYTF. CDR3 coding DNA: TGCAGTGCTAGTGACGCCCAGGGGGTTGCCTACACCTTC.

This clonotype was observed many times. The CDR3 reads CASSSQGTLNTGELFF. The CDR3, as DNA: TGTGCCAGCAGCTCTCAAGGGACCCTGAACACCGGGGAGCTGTTTTTT. The J gene is TRBJ2-2, the V gene TRBV7-2; D possibly uses TRBD1 or TRBD2 (5 bases each). Deletions cut 4 bases from V and 1 base from J, with 13 bases between. The CDR3 spans 16 residues. CDR1 is SGHTA, CDR2 FQGNSA, per germline.

This rearrangement joins TRBV6-8 to TRBJ2-1, with D possibly TRBD2 on 5 matching bases. Trimming took 2 bases from V and 4 from J, leaving 18 bases between them. The CDR3 is 17 amino acids. Germline CDR1 MNHGY, CDR2 SAAAGT. The CDR3 is CASSYGWEAVLYNEQFF. DNA for the CDR3: TGTGCCAGCAGTTACGGGTGGGAAGCGGTACTTTACAATGAGCAGTTCTTC.

This clonotype was seen ten or more times. This chain links TRBV7-9 with TRBJ1-2; TRBD1 matches 7 bases. The germline V gene has CDR1 SEHNR and CDR2 FQNEAQ (reference sequence). The CDR3 loop spans 14 amino acids. V was pared by 6 bases and J by 5 bases, with 9 bases of the junction left unmatched. Here the CDR3 DNA reads TGTGCCAGCAGTTCGGACAGGCAATATTATGGCTACACCTTC. It yields the protein CASSSDRQYYGYTF.

In its sample, this clonotype was seen a few times. The chain employs TRBV7-2 and TRBJ2-3; perhaps TRBD1 as D (8 bases). The CDR3 runs to 16 residues. V was trimmed by 4 bases and J by 0 bases, leaving 14 bases between them. Germline V gene lookup returns CDR1 SGHTA and CDR2 FQGNSA. CDR3 sequence: CASSYRGGGSTDTQYF. CDR3 DNA sequence: TGTGCCAGCAGCTACAGGGGGGGGGGGAGCACAGATACGCAGTATTTT. The complete variable domain, with remaining parts taken from reference TRBV7-2 and TRBJ2-3, reads GAGVSQSPSNKVTEKGKDVELRCDPISGHTALYWYRQSLGQGLEFLIYFQGNSAPDKSGLPSDRFSAERTGGSVSTLTIQRTQQEDSAVYLCASSYRGGGSTDTQYFGPGTRLTVL.

This clonotype came up a few times. The chain combines TRBV6-2 or TRBV6-3 with TRBJ2-1; 8 nucleotides align to TRBD2. Germline assignment: CDR1 MNHEY and CDR2 SVGEGT. The CDR3 has 15 residues. J was trimmed by 4 bases and V by 5 bases; bases with no gene match: 7. CDR3 loop: CASSLPGLEYNEQFF. CDR3 sequence (DNA): TGTGCCAGCAGTCTACCGGGACTAGAGTACAATGAGCAGTTCTTC.

This clonotype has only a few counts. The chain employs TRBV20-1 and TRBJ1-6, with D tentatively TRBD1 (5 bases). Trimming cost V 0 bases and J 9 bases, with 21 bases left between them. CDR3 length: 17 residues. Germline V gene sequence: CDR1 DFQATT, CDR2 SNEGSKA (reference sequence). In DNA, the CDR3 is TGCAGTGCTAGAGATATTGTGACAGTTTGGGGCATTTCACCCCTCCACTTT. Its translation: CSARDIVTVWGISPLHF.

The CDR3 DNA reads as TGTGCCAGCAGCCCCCGGGAGGGCCCTACCAATGAGCAGTTCTTC. Translated, it gives CASSPREGPTNEQFF. V gene TRBV7-2 combines with J gene TRBJ2-1; 8 positions match TRBD2. The CDR3 is made up of 15 amino acids. The germline CDR1 and CDR2 sequences are SGHTA and FQGNSA. V dropped 5 bases and J dropped 6; count of bases not matched to a gene: 9.

A few counts support this clonotype. V usage is TRBV12-3 or TRBV12-4 and J usage is TRBJ1-5; TRBD1 aligns across 9 bases. This CDR3 is 15 amino acids long. Trimming at V came to 6 bases and at J to 6 bases, leaving 9 bases not matched to a gene. In DNA, the CDR3 is TGTGCCAGCAGGGCCGGGGGGACAGGGAGTCAGCCCCAGCATTTT. This encodes CASRAGGTGSQPQHF.

This clonotype was recorded many times. The genes are TRBV12-3 or TRBV12-4 and TRBJ2-5; D not certain. V dropped 5 bases and J dropped 2 bases, with 12 bases sitting between them. The CDR3 sequence is 14 residues long. DNA for the CDR3: TGTGCCAGCAGTACGGACGTAGTACAAGAGACCCAGTACTTC. Amino acids: CASSTDVVQETQYF.

This clonotype appeared many times. V usage is TRBV7-2 and J usage is TRBJ2-7, with D possibly matching TRBD1 (6 bases). Trimming shortened V by 2 bases and J by 4 bases, and 12 bases separated the two germline ends. Germline CDR1 SGHTA, CDR2 FQGNSA. CDR3 length: 14 residues. The CDR3 DNA is TGTGCCAGCAGCTTAAGGCAGGGGTTGTACGAGCAGTACTTC. Amino acids: CASSLRQGLYEQYF.

This clonotype was observed a few times. V and J are TRBV20-1 and TRBJ2-5; D is perhaps TRBD2 (6 bases). This CDR3 region has 14 residues. Germline CDR1 and CDR2: DFQATT and SNEGSKA (reference sequence). V was shortened by 2 bases and J by 4 bases, with 14 bases between the two germline ends. The DNA for the CDR3 is TGCAGTGCTAGACTGGCGGGAAGAGTAGAGACCCAGTACTTC. Its protein product is CSARLAGRVETQYF.

The V and J genes are TRBV5-3 and TRBJ1-1; D is possibly TRBD1 (5 bases). TRBV5-3 is recorded as an ORF, its role being uncertain. Between the trimmed V and J ends, which lost 8 bases and 6 bases, there was a span of 26 bases. The CDR3 has 16 amino acids. The chain's CDR3 is CASMLGGGDRWAEAFF. In DNA, the CDR3 is TGTGCCAGCATGCTGGGGGGGGGTGACCGATGGGCTGAAGCTTTCTTT.

As for this clonotype: A single base separates this from a much larger clone, so it may be a read error. The CDR3 end shows no conserved phenylalanine or tryptophan, and so a read error is likely. J is TRBJ2-1 and V is TRBV11-2, with 9 bases matching TRBD2. This CDR3 is built from 15 residues. Trimming cost V 3 bases and J 3 bases; bases outside gene matches: 3. Germline CDR1 is SGHAT and CDR2 is FQNNGV. The CDR3 DNA reads TGTGCCAGCAGCTTTAGCGGGAGAGGCTACAATGAGCAGTTCTAC. Its protein product is CASSFSGRGYNEQFY.

This clonotype was seen more than once but under ten times. The J gene is TRBJ2-7, the V gene TRBV10-3, with TRBD2 matching over 11 bases. Per germline, CDR1 ENHRY and CDR2 SYGVKD. This CDR3 spans 17 amino acids. Trimming cost V 3 bases and J 5 bases; bases outside gene matches: 12. CDR3 residues: CAISENVLTSGSHEQYF. CDR3 in DNA: TGTGCCATCAGTGAAAACGTGCTTACTAGCGGGAGCCACGAGCAGTACTTC.

This clonotype showed up just a few times. This chain joins TRBV10-3 and TRBJ2-7, with 7 bases lining up with TRBD1. Germline trimming cut 3 bases from V and 2 bases from J; bases unmatched to any gene: 1. This CDR3 is built from 13 residues. Germline CDR1 and CDR2: ENHRY and SYGVKD. Here the CDR3 reads CAISDGTAYEQYF. The CDR3 region has the DNA TGTGCCATCAGTGACGGGACAGCCTACGAGCAGTACTTC.

The chain has TRBV25-1 and TRBJ2-7; D is unclear. The CDR3 is 13 amino acids. V was shortened by 8 bases and J by 0 bases, with 11 bases between the two germline ends. The germline V gene has CDR1 MGHDK and CDR2 SYGVNS. CDR3 in amino acids: CASEGLDSYEQYF. The DNA of the CDR3 is TGTGCCAGCGAAGGGTTGGACTCCTACGAGCAGTACTTC.